The T cell receptor beta chain under discussion was sequenced for a study of blood T cells in healthy people across ages. Looking at the study overall: With template switching, about one barcoded beta molecule was captured per two T cells. Study conclusions and caveats: Naive and antigen-experienced cells were not separated, limiting conclusive comparison.

This clonotype was counted between two and nine times. Its antigen is not identified. Trimming shortened V by 2 bases and J by 4 bases, and 11 bases separated the two germline ends. The germline gives CDR1 SGHTA, CDR2 FQGTGA. The CDR3 spans 14 residues. Primers used in a second PCR of roughly 6 to 12 cycles were a sample-barcoded 5' primer and a J-beta primer mix. TCRdb reprocessed the 5' RACE reads via MiXCR and lists one record per CDR3 protein. The sample holds some 1.4 million distinct CDR3 sequences, roughly 40% seen once. The rearrangement uses TRBV7-3 and TRBJ2-5; D is unresolved. Sequencing was carried out using blood. The source is a woman between 18 and 30 years old in good health. CDR3 loop: CASSLGLDVETQYF. The CDR3 DNA is TGTGCCAGCAGCTTAGGGCTAGACGTAGAGACCCAGTACTTC.